What follows are 18 T cell receptor beta chains derived from one specimen sequenced in a study of beta chain features in type 1 diabetes (dated by TCRdb to 2017 to 2018). Library construction relied on the immunoSEQ multiplex PCR assay. The entire isolated RNA was reverse transcribed using the High Capacity cDNA Reverse Transcription Kit, and thus expressed TCRB transcripts were sequenced. This is the immuneACCESS table as TCRdb keeps it, with only in-frame sequences that have V and J called. A part of the clones is gone; compared with another copy, unresolved V genes explain less than half, and the rest is unexplained. A total of around 300,000 clones appear in this sample, around 7.3% of them only once. Jointly, the top ten make up approximately 0.93% of the sample. The specimen sequenced was central memory CD4+ T cells from blood. These receptors all come from a woman aged 18-29 years in good health.

This clone was counted many times. The J gene is TRBJ2-7, the V gene TRBV14, with D possibly matching TRBD1 (6 bases). The germline V gene encodes CDR1 SGHDN and CDR2 FVKESK. The CDR3 covers 13 residues. V lost 5 bases and J 6 bases, leaving 14 bases between the germline ends. Here the CDR3 DNA reads TGTGCCAGCAGCATGGACAGAGATGGCGAGCAGTACTTC. Its translation is CASSMDRDGEQYF.

This clone has only a few counts. This chain connects TRBV28 to TRBJ2-1; D not certain. The CDR3 runs 13 residues. Trimming shortened V by 5 bases and J by 7 bases, and 12 bases separated the two germline ends. Per the germline V gene, CDR1 is MDHEN and CDR2 is SYDVKM. The CDR3, as DNA: TGTGCCAGCAGTATACCCGTGCGTAATGAGCAGTTCTTC. Translating gives CASSIPVRNEQFF.

This clone has at least ten counts. The V and J genes are TRBV7-2 and TRBJ2-3; maybe TRBD2 (6 bases). The V gene's germline CDR1 is SGHTA and CDR2 FQGNSA. V lost 5 bases and J lost 2, with 11 bases in between. The CDR3 extends over 14 amino acids. CDR3 DNA sequence: TGTGCCAGCAGCCCAAGGCGGGACACAGATACGCAGTATTTT. Its protein product is CASSPRRDTDTQYF.

This clone was counted a few times. The chain links TRBV5-6 to TRBJ2-1; no clear D gene. Trimming pared 1 base from V and 6 bases from J, leaving 8 bases between. Germline V gives CDR1 SGHDT, CDR2 YYEEEE. The CDR3 consists of 13 residues. The CDR3 nucleotides are TGTGCCAGCAGCTTGTTTGGGCGCAATGAGCAGTTCTTC. This encodes CASSLFGRNEQFF. The full variable domain, rest sourced from reference TRBV5-6 and TRBJ2-1, is DAGVTQSPTHLIKTRGQQVTLRCSPKSGHDTVSWYQQALGQGPQFIFQYYEEEERQRGNFPDRFSGHQFPNYSSELNVNALLLGDSALYLCASSLFGRNEQFFGPGTRLTVL.

The rearrangement uses TRBV19 and TRBJ2-4, with D tentatively TRBD1 (6 bases). The germline gives CDR1 LNHDA, CDR2 SQIVND (reference sequence). V lost 9 bases to trimming and J lost 12 bases, with 18 bases between them. The CDR3 is made up of 12 amino acids. The CDR3 region is CASKTGVGHQYF. The DNA of the CDR3 is TGTGCCAGCAAGACGGGTGTGGGACATCAGTACTTC.

This clone has more than one count but fewer than ten. This chain connects TRBV7-8 to TRBJ1-2; the D gene is possibly TRBD1 (6 bases). Trimming took 0 bases from V and 8 from J, leaving 16 bases between them. The CDR3 is made up of 15 amino acids. The V gene's germline CDR1 is SGHVS and CDR2 FQNEAQ. The CDR3 DNA reads as TGTGCCAGCAGCTTAGCGTATTGGGGGGCGGAAGGCTACACCTTC. Its protein is CASSLAYWGAEGYTF.

This chain connects TRBV7-9 to TRBJ1-1; 8 nucleotides align to TRBD1. V dropped 6 bases and J dropped 11; count of bases not matched to a gene: 5. Germline V gives CDR1 SEHNR, CDR2 FQNEAQ (reference sequence). The CDR3 contains 11 residues. CDR3 sequence reads: CASRKDREAFF. DNA of the CDR3: TGTGCCAGCAGAAAGGACAGGGAGGCTTTCTTT.

The chain is built from TRBV7-8 and TRBJ2-5; 7 positions match TRBD1. In germline, CDR1 is SGHVS, CDR2 FQNEAQ. The V gene end was trimmed by 5 bases and the J gene end by 2 bases; junction bases not matched to a gene: 5. The CDR3 loop spans 14 amino acids. Written as DNA, the CDR3 is TGTGCCAGCAGCCGACGGACAGGTCAAGAGACCCAGTACTTC. Its protein product is CASSRRTGQETQYF.

The chain has TRBV6-6 and TRBJ1-2, with D uncertain. Trimming removed 8 bases at V and 1 base at J, with 8 bases between. CDR1 and CDR2 (germline): MNHNY, SVGAGI (reference sequence). The CDR3 spans 12 residues. The CDR3 reads CASGVLNYGYTF. As DNA, the CDR3 is TGTGCCAGCGGGGTACTTAACTATGGCTACACCTTC.

There are a few counts of this clone. The chain recombines TRBV27 with TRBJ2-2; TRBD1 matches 8 bases. The V segment lost 5 bases and the J segment 3 bases; nucleotides outside the gene matches: 8. Germline-derived CDR1 and CDR2 are MNHEY and SMNVEV (reference sequence). The length of the CDR3 is 16 residues. The CDR3 DNA is TGTGCCAGCAGTACAAGACAGGGGTCGGACACCGGGGAGCTGTTTTTT. This translates into CASSTRQGSDTGELFF.

Only a few counts were recorded for this clone. CDR3 bases: TGTGCCAGCAGCTTAGAGGCCCCGGGGGTAGGAGATACGCAGTATTTT. This codes for CASSLEAPGVGDTQYF. The chain combines TRBV7-2 with TRBJ2-3; TRBD2 might be the D (6 bases). V shed 1 base and J shed 5 bases, with 16 bases lying between them. The germline CDR1 and CDR2 sequences are SGHTA and FQGNSA. CDR3 length: 16 amino acids.

The gene calls are TRBV25-1 and TRBJ1-6, with D unclear. The CDR3 length is 11 residues. Germline loops: CDR1 MGHDK, CDR2 SYGVNS. The ends were cut back, 8 bases at V and 13 bases at J, with 12 bases in the middle. CDR3 DNA sequence: TGTGCCAGCCCCTTGTGTTCGCCCCTCCACTTT. This sequence encodes CASPLCSPLHF.

The chain has TRBV27 and TRBJ1-1; D gene uncertain. The germline V gene has CDR1 MNHEY and CDR2 SMNVEV (reference sequence). With 4 bases removed from V and 5 bases from J, the gap between germline ends came to 14 bases. The CDR3 runs to 14 residues. The CDR3 is CASSWTLYSTEAFF. The CDR3 DNA follows: TGTGCCAGCAGTTGGACCCTGTATTCGACTGAAGCTTTCTTT.

This clone was seen a few times. The J gene is TRBJ2-1, the V gene TRBV14; D may be TRBD1 (6 bases). V was pared by 5 bases and J by 2 bases, with 10 bases between. The CDR3 length is 14 residues. CDR1 is SGHDN and CDR2 is FVKESK in the germline V gene. CDR3 DNA sequence: TGTGCCAGCAGCGCCGGACAGCCCTACAATGAGCAGTTCTTC. Translation: CASSAGQPYNEQFF.

This clone has a handful of counts. V is TRBV6-1 and J is TRBJ1-5; 8 positions agree with TRBD1. The CDR3 totals 15 residues. Germline V CDR1 and CDR2: MNHNS, SASEGT. The V gene end was trimmed by 10 bases and the J gene end by 1 base; junction bases not matched to a gene: 9. The CDR3 here is CATLDRGWSNQPQHF. The CDR3 region has the DNA TGTGCCACCCTTGACAGGGGATGGAGCAATCAGCCCCAGCATTTT.

This clone was found a few times. The chain couples TRBV11-3 to TRBJ2-1; D might be TRBD1 (7 bases). Trimming pared 5 bases from V and 1 base from J, leaving 15 bases between. The germline CDR1 and CDR2 sequences are SGHNT and YENEEA. CDR3 length: 16 residues. The CDR3 DNA follows: TGTGCCAGCAGCCGCCAGGGGGGCGGGTCCTACAATGAGCAGTTCTTC. Amino acids: CASSRQGGGSYNEQFF.

DNA for the CDR3: TGTGCCAGCAGCTTAGGATTCGGGGACAGGGGTGAAAAACTGTTTTTT. Translated, it gives CASSLGFGDRGEKLFF. The V gene is TRBV7-9, the J gene TRBJ1-4; 10 nucleotides line up with TRBD1. The CDR3 is 16 amino acids. CDR1 is SEHNR, CDR2 FQNEAQ, per germline (reference sequence). Germline trimming cut 1 base from V and 7 bases from J; bases unmatched to any gene: 6.

This rearrangement joins TRBV7-9 to TRBJ1-2, with 9 positions matching TRBD1. Trimming removed 5 bases from V and 8 bases from J; junction bases left unmatched: 12. The germline gives CDR1 SEHNR, CDR2 FQNEAQ (reference sequence). This CDR3 is 15 amino acids long. The CDR3 DNA sequence: TGTGCCAGCAGCGACAACAAACAGGGGGCAAAGGGCTACACCTTC. As protein: CASSDNKQGAKGYTF.